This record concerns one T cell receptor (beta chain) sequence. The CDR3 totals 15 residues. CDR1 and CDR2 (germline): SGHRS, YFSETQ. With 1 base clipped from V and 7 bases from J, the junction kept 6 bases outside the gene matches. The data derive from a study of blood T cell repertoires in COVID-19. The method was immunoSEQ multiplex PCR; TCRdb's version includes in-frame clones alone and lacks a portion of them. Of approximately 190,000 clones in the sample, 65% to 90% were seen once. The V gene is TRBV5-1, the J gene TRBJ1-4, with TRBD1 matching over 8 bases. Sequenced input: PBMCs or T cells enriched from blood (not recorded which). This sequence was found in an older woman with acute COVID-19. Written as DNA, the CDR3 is TGCGCCAGCAGCTTGTCTCCAGGGGGCTTTGAAAAACTGTTTTTT. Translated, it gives CASSLSPGGFEKLFF.